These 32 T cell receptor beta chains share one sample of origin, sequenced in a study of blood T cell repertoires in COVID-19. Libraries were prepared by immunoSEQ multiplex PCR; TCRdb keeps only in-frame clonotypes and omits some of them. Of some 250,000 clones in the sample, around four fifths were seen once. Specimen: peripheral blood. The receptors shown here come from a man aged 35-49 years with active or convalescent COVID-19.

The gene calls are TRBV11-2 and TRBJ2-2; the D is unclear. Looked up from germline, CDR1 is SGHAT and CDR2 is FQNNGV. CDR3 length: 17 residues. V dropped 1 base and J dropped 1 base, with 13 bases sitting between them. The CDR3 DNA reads TGTGCCAGCAGCTTAGGAGTTGCGCACCAGAACACCGGGGAGCTGTTTTTT. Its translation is CASSLGVAHQNTGELFF.

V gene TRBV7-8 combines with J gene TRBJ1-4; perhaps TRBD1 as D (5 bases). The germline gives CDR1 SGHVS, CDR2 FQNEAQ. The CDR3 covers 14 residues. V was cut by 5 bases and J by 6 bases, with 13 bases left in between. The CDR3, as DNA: TGTGCCAGCAGCCACCAGACAGTTTATGAAAAACTGTTTTTT. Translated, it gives CASSHQTVYEKLFF.

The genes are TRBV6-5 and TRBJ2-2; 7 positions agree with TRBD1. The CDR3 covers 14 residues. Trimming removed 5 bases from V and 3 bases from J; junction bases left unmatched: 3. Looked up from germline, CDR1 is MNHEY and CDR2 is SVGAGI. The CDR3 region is CASSPGGHTGELFF. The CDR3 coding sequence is TGTGCCAGCAGTCCAGGGGGTCACACCGGGGAGCTGTTTTTT.

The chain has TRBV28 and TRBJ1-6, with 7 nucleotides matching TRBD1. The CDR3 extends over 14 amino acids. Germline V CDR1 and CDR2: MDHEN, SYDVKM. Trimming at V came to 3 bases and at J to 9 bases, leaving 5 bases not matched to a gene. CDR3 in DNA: TGTGCCAGCAGTTTCCGGGACAGAACTTCACCCCTCCACTTT. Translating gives CASSFRDRTSPLHF.

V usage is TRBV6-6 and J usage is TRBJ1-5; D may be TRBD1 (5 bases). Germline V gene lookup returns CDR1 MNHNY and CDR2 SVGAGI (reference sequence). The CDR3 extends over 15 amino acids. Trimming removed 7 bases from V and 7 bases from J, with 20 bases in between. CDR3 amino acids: CASTTGRGGGQPQHF. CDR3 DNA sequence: TGTGCCAGCACCACCGGGAGGGGCGGTGGCCAGCCCCAGCATTTT.

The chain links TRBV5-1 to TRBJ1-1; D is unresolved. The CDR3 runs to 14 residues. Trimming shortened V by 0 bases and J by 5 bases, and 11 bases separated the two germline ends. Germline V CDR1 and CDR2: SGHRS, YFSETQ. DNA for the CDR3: TGCGCCAGCAGCTTGGAATCGGGTAGGACTGAAGCTTTCTTT. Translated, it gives CASSLESGRTEAFF.

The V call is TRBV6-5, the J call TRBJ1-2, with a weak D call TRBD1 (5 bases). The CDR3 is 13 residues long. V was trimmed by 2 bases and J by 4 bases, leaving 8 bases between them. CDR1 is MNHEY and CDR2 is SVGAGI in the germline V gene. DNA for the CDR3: TGTGCCAGCAGTTACGGGACTCGCTATGGCTACACCTTC. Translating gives CASSYGTRYGYTF.

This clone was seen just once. The CDR3 DNA follows: TGCAGCGTTGTTTTTGACAGGGGGTTCCCAGAGACCCAGTACTTC. Translation: CSVVFDRGFPETQYF. The chain carries TRBV29-1 and TRBJ2-5; 9 bases map to TRBD1. With V trimmed by 4 bases and J by 4 bases, 10 bases remained unmatched. Germline V gene data show CDR1 as SQVTM and CDR2 as ANQGSEA. This CDR3 contains 15 residues.

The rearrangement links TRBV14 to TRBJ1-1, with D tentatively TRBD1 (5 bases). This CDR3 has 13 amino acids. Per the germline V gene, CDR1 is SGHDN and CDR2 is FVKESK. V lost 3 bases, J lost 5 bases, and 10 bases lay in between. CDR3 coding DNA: TGTGCCAGCAGCCACTGGGGGGGAACTGAAGCTTTCTTT. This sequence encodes CASSHWGGTEAFF.

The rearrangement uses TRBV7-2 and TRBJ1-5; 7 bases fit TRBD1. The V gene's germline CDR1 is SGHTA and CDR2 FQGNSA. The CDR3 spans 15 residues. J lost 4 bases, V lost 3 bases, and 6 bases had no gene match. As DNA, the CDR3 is TGTGCCAGCAGCTTGGGGACAGTTTCGAATCAGCCCCAGCATTTT. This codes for CASSLGTVSNQPQHF.

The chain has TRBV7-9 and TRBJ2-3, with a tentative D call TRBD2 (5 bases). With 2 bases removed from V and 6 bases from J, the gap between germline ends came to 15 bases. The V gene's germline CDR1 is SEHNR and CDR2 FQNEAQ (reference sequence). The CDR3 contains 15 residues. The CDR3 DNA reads TGTGCCAGCAGCTTATCATTAGCGACAAGCGATACGCAGTATTTT. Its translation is CASSLSLATSDTQYF.

The CDR3 coding sequence is TGTGCCAGCAGGCAACAATCGGGGTATATTGGGTATGGCTACACCTTC. Translation gives CASRQQSGYIGYGYTF. J is TRBJ1-2 and V is TRBV27, with unresolved D. Trimming removed 6 bases from V and 5 bases from J, with 22 bases in between. Germline values: CDR1 MNHEY, CDR2 SMNVEV (reference sequence). This CDR3 has 16 residues.

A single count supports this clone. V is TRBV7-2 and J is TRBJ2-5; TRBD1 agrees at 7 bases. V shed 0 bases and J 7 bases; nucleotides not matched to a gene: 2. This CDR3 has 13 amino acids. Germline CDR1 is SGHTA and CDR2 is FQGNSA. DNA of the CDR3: TGTGCCAGCAGCTTAGCGACAGGGAGGACCCAGTACTTC. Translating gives CASSLATGRTQYF.

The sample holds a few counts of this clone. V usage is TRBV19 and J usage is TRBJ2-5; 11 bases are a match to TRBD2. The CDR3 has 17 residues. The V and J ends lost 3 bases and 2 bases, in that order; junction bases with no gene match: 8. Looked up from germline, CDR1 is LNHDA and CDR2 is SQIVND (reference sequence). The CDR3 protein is CASSIGPGLAAQETQYF. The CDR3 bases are TGTGCCAGTAGTATTGGGCCGGGACTAGCGGCGCAAGAGACCCAGTACTTC.

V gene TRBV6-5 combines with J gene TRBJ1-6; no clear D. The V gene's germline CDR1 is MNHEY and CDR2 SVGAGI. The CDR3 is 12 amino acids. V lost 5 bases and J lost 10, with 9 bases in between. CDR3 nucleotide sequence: TGTGCCAGCAGTATATCGGTGTCACCCCTCCACTTT. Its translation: CASSISVSPLHF.

The CDR3 protein is CASSQGTGEVYGYTF. The CDR3 coding sequence is TGTGCCAGCAGCCAGGGGACAGGAGAAGTCTATGGCTACACCTTC. The V gene is TRBV16, the J gene TRBJ1-2; 8 bases map to TRBD1. Germline V gene lookup returns CDR1 KGHSY and CDR2 FQNENV. After removal of 3 bases from V and 4 bases from J, the junction contained 7 bases not matched to a gene. The CDR3 covers 15 residues.

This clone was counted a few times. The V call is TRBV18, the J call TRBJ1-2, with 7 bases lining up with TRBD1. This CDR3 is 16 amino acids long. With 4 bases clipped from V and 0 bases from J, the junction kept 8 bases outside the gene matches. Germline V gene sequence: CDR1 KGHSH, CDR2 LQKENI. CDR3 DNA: TGTGCCAGCTCACTAACAACGGGACAGACTAACTATGGCTACACCTTC. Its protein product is CASSLTTGQTNYGYTF.

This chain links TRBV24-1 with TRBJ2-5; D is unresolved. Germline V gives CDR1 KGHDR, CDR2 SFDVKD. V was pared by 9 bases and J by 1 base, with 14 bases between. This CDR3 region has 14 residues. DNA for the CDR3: TGTGCCACCGACTCGCCCTATTTCCAAGAGACCCAGTACTTC. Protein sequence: CATDSPYFQETQYF.

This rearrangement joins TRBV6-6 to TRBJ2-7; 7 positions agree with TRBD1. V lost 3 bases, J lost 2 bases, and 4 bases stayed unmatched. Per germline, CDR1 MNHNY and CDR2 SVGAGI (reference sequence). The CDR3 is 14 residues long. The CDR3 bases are TGTGCCAGCAGTTATGGAGACAGGGCCTACGAGCAGTACTTC. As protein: CASSYGDRAYEQYF.

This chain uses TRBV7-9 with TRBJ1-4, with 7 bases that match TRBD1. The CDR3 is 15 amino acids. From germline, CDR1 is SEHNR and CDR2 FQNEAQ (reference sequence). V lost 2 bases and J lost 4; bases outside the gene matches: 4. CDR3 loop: CASSLPGQVNEKLFF. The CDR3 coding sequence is TGTGCCAGCAGCTTACCAGGACAGGTTAATGAAAAACTGTTTTTT.

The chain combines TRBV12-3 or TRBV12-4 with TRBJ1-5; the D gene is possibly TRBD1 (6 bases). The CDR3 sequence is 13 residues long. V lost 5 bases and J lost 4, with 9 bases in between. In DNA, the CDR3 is TGTGCCAGCAGTGCCCAGGGGAATCAGCCCCAGCATTTT. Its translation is CASSAQGNQPQHF.

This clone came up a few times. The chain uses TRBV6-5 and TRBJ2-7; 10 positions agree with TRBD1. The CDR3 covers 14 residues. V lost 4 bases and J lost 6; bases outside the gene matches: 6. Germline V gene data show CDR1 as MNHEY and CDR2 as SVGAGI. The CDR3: CASSWRQGAGEQYF. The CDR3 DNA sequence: TGTGCCAGCAGTTGGCGACAGGGGGCGGGCGAGCAGTACTTC.

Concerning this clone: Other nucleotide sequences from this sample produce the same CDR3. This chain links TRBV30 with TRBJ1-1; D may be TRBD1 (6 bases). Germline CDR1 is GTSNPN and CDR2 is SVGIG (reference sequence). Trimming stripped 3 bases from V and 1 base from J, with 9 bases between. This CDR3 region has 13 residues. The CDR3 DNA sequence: TGTGCCTGGAGGCGAGGGGGGAACACTGAAGCTTTCTTT. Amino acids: CAWRRGGNTEAFF.

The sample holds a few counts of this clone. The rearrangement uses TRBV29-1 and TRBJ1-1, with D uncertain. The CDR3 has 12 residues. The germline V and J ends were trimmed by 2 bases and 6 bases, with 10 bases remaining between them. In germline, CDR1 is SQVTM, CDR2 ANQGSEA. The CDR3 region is CSVERVASEAFF. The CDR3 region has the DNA TGCAGCGTTGAAAGGGTAGCGTCTGAAGCTTTCTTT.

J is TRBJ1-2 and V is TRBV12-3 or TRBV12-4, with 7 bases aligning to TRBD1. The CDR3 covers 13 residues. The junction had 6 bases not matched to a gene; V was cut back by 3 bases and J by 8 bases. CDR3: CASSFVGGAGYTF. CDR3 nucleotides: TGTGCCAGCAGTTTCGTAGGGGGCGCGGGCTACACCTTC.

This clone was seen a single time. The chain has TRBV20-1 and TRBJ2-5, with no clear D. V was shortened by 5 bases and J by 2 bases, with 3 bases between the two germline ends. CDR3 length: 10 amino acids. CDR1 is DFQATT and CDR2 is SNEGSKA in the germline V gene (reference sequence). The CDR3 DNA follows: TGCAGTGCTGTACAAGAGACCCAGTACTTC. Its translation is CSAVQETQYF.

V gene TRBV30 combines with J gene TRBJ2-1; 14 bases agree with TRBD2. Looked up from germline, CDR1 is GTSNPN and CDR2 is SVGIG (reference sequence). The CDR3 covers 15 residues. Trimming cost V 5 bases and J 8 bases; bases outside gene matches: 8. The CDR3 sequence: CAWSPGLAGAHEQFF. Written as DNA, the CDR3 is TGTGCCTGGTCCCCGGGACTAGCGGGAGCCCATGAGCAGTTCTTC. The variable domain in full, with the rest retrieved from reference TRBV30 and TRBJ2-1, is SQTIHQWPATLVQPVGSPLSLECTVEGTSNPNLYWYRQAAGRGLQLLFYSVGIGQISSEVPQNLSASRPQDRQFILSSKKLLLSDSGFYLCAWSPGLAGAHEQFFGPGTRLTVL.

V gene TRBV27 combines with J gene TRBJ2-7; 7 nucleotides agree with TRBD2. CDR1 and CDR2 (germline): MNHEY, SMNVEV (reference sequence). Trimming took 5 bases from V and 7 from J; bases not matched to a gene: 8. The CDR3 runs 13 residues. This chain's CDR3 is CASSVGLGGEQYF. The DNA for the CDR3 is TGTGCCAGCAGTGTAGGCCTGGGGGGGGAGCAGTACTTC.

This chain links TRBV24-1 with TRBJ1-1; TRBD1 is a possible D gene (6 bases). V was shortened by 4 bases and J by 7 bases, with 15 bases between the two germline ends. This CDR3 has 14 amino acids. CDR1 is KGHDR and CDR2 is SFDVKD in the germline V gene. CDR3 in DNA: TGTGCCACCAGTGAACCAGGGGCCCCATTTGAAGCTTTCTTT. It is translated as CATSEPGAPFEAFF.

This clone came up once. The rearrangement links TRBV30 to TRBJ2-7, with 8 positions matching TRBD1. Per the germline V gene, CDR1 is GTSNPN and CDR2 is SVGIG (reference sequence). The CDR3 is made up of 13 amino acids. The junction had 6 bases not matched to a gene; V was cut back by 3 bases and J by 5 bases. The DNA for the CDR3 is TGTGCCTGGAGCAGGGGGCTTATAGACGAGCAGTACTTC. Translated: CAWSRGLIDEQYF.

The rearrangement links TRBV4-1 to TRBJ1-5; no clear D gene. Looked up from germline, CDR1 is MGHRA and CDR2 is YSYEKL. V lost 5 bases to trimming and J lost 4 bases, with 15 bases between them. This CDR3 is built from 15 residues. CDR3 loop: CASSFSNTVNQPQHF. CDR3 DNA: TGCGCCAGCAGCTTCTCAAATACAGTAAATCAGCCCCAGCATTTT.

CDR3 nucleotide sequence: TGTGCCAGCAGTCCTGGGGACAGGTTGTTCTTT. As protein: CASSPGDRLFF. The chain carries TRBV6-4 and TRBJ1-1; TRBD1 matches at 8 bases. Losses at the gene ends were 5 bases for V and 14 bases for J; bases not matched to a gene: 7. Per germline, CDR1 MRHNA and CDR2 SNTAGT. CDR3 length: 11 residues.